Described below is a single T cell receptor beta chain sequence and its context. The antigen is not known. The data derive from a study of early T cells in non-severe SARS-CoV-2 infection. Whole-study context: The authors sequenced bulk RNA from unsorted whole blood, leaving chains unpaired. The study's findings and limits: Comparison of clonotypes with VDJdb favored anti-spike CD8 responses while missing private and CD4 specificities.

The CDR3 totals 15 residues. Germline V CDR1 and CDR2: DFQATT, SNEGSKA (reference sequence). V dropped 6 bases and J dropped 2; count of bases not matched to a gene: 10. Unique molecular identifiers were affixed to single, distinct cDNA molecules. From the 5' RACE reads, TCRdb called clonotypes with MiXCR, one entry per CDR3 protein. Of tens of thousands of distinct CDR3 sequences listed, around 8% are singletons. Sequencing input: whole blood. The receptor was derived from an adult who was a healthcare worker with PCR-confirmed SARS-CoV-2 infection or an uninfected control (not recorded which). The rearrangement links TRBV20-1 to TRBJ2-5; 9 nucleotides align to TRBD2. The CDR3 region has the DNA TGCAGTGCCCGGGAAAGCGGGAGGTCTCAAGAGACCCAGTACTTC. Amino acid sequence: CSARESGRSQETQYF.